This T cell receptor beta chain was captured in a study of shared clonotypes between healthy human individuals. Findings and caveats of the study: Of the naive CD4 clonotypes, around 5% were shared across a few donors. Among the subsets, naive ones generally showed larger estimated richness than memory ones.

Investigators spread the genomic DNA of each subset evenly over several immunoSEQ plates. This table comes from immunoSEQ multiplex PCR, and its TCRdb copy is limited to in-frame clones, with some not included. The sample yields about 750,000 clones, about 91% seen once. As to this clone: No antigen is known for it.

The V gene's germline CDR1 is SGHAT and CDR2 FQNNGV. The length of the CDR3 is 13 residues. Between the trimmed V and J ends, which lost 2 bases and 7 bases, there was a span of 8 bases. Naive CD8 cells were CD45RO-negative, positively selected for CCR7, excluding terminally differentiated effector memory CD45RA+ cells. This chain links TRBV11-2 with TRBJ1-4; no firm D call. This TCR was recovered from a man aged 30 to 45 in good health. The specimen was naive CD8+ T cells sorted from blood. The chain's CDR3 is CASSLIPAEKLFF. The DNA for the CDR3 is TGTGCCAGCAGCTTAATTCCGGCTGAAAAACTGTTTTTT.